The rows below give T cell receptor beta chains drawn from one sample of a study of blood T cell repertoires in COVID-19. Assay used: immunoSEQ multiplex PCR; TCRdb lists only in-frame clones, some missing. The sample has 150,000 or so clones, more than 75% seen once. Source material: peripheral blood. These receptors were taken from a woman aged 70-85 years with COVID-19, enrolled during active disease. Both conserved end residues are part of each CDR3. Fields, in order: J gene, clone size, V gene, D gene, CDR3 DNA, CDR3 protein. D genes are given only for firm matches. Some rows mark clone size as missing; the rest say once, few, many or name a class of expanded clone.

TRBJ2-3,once,TRBV18,TRBD2,TGTGCCAGCTCATCTAGCGGGGAGGGGCAGTATTTT,CASSSSGEGQYF
TRBJ2-7,NA,TRBV19,NA,TGTGCCAAGGTCCCCGTCAGGGATCGTGTCCCCTACGAGCAGTACTTC,CAKVPVRDRVPYEQYF
TRBJ1-6,NA,TRBV5-1,NA,TGCGCCAGCAGCTTGGGTATGGGCCGGGAGTATTCACCCCTCCACTTT,CASSLGMGREYSPLHF
TRBJ2-7,NA,TRBV6-5,NA,TGTGCCAGCAGTCTTGGCGGGCTCCCCGTCGAGCAGTACTTC,CASSLGGLPVEQYF
TRBJ2-2,once,TRBV6-5,NA,TGTGCCAGCAGTTCTCGAGACAGGGGAGGGACCGGGGAGCTGTTTTTT,CASSSRDRGGTGELFF
TRBJ1-2,NA,TRBV5-1,TRBD1,TGCGCCAGCAGCCCCGGACAGGTCGGAGGCTACACCTTC,CASSPGQVGGYTF
TRBJ1-1,NA,TRBV7-9,TRBD1,TGTGCCAGCAGCTTAGCGACCGGGACAGGGTGGAACACTGAAGCTTTCTTT,CASSLATGTGWNTEAFF
TRBJ1-5,NA,TRBV30,NA,TGTGCCTGGAGTGTATCGCAGAATCAGCCCCAGCATTTT,CAWSVSQNQPQHF
TRBJ1-5,NA,TRBV7-8,NA,TGTGCCAGCAGCCGAGACGAAACCAGGGTCCAGCCCCAGCATTTT,CASSRDETRVQPQHF
TRBJ1-5,once,TRBV6-1,TRBD1,TGTGCCAGCAGTGAAGGTCGGACAGGGAATCAGCCCCAGCATTTT,CASSEGRTGNQPQHF
TRBJ1-6,NA,TRBV4-1,TRBD1,TGCGCCAGCAGCCAGGGACAGTATAATTCACCCCTCCACTTT,CASSQGQYNSPLHF
TRBJ1-2,NA,TRBV5-5,NA,TGTGCCAGCAGCTTTAGCGGGGAGAGCTATGGCTACACCTTC,CASSFSGESYGYTF
TRBJ2-5,NA,TRBV6-5,NA,TGTGCCAGCAGTTATGGGGGCCGACAAGAGACCCAGTACTTC,CASSYGGRQETQYF
TRBJ1-6,NA,TRBV28,NA,TGTGCCAGCAGTTTTATTCGACAGAATTCACCCCTCCACTTT,CASSFIRQNSPLHF
TRBJ1-2,NA,TRBV19,NA,TGTGCCAGTAGTATAGCCCGTAACTATGGCTACACCTTC,CASSIARNYGYTF
TRBJ1-5,NA,TRBV6-6,NA,TGTGCCAGCAGCAAAGAAACTCCCAATCAGCCCCAGCATTTT,CASSKETPNQPQHF
TRBJ1-2,few,TRBV7-9,NA,TGTGCCAGTTCAGCAGGGTACTGGCATGGCTACACCTTC,CASSAGYWHGYTF
TRBJ2-1,NA,TRBV6-1,NA,TGTGCCAGCAGTGACAGATCCCCCCCCTACAATGAGCAGTTCTTC,CASSDRSPPYNEQFF
TRBJ2-7,NA,TRBV5-1,TRBD1,TGCGCCAGCAGCAATTACAGGGGGTCCTACGAGCAGTACTTC,CASSNYRGSYEQYF
TRBJ1-3,few,TRBV7-2,NA,TGTGCCAGCGAGAACAGGCCACCGTGGGGAAACACCATATATTTT,CASENRPPWGNTIYF
TRBJ1-5,NA,TRBV4-1,NA,TGCGCCAGCAGCCAAGGACTAAATTACAGGGATCCCCAGCATTTT,CASSQGLNYRDPQHF
TRBJ2-2,NA,TRBV5-6,NA,TGTGCCAGCAGCAAACAGGCGATTGCGAACACCGGGGAGCTGTTTTTT,CASSKQAIANTGELFF
TRBJ1-5,NA,TRBV19,NA,TGTGCCAGTAGTCAGATCAGCAATCAGCCCCAGCATTTT,CASSQISNQPQHF
TRBJ2-2,NA,TRBV7-8,TRBD2,TGTGCCAGCAGCCTAATCATAACGCGGACTAGCGAGGCGAACACCGGGGAGCTGTTTTTT,CASSLIITRTSEANTGELFF
TRBJ1-2,once,TRBV3-1/TRBV3-2,TRBD1,TGTGCCAGCAGCCGATCGGACAGGGGAACCTATGGCTACACCTTC,CASSRSDRGTYGYTF
TRBJ1-5,NA,TRBV4-1,TRBD1,TGCGCCAGCAGCCTGACAGGGGTGACAGAACAGCCCCAGCATTTT,CASSLTGVTEQPQHF
TRBJ1-1,few,TRBV4-1,TRBD1,TGCGCCAGCAGCCAATCCCACAGGGGGAACACTGAAGCTTTCTTT,CASSQSHRGNTEAFF
TRBJ2-2,NA,TRBV10-1,NA,TGCGCCAGCGGACTTTACGCGAACACCGGGGAGCTGTTTTTT,CASGLYANTGELFF
TRBJ1-3,NA,TRBV28,TRBD1,TGTGCCAGCAGCCGTCCGGGACAGGGGTTTTCTGGAAACACCATATATTTT,CASSRPGQGFSGNTIYF
TRBJ2-1,once,TRBV5-1,NA,TGCGCCAGCAGCTTGGGGCTGGCAGGTTGGATGGAGCAGTTCTTC,CASSLGLAGWMEQFF
TRBJ2-1,NA,TRBV6-5,TRBD2,TGTGCCGGGGCCGTGCTAGCGGGGTACAATGAGCAGTTCTTC,CAGAVLAGYNEQFF
TRBJ2-3,NA,TRBV6-5,TRBD1,TGTGCCACCAATAGACAGGGTTCAGATACGCAGTATTTT,CATNRQGSDTQYF
TRBJ1-6,NA,TRBV7-3,TRBD1,TGTGCCAGCAGCTCAAGGACAGGGCCGAATTCACCCCTCCACTTT,CASSSRTGPNSPLHF
TRBJ2-5,NA,TRBV19,TRBD2,TGTGCCAGTAGTATCCTACTAGCGGGGGGACAAGAGACCCAGTACTTC,CASSILLAGGQETQYF
TRBJ2-1,few,TRBV9,NA,TGTGCCAGCAGCGCCCTCTCCCAGGTGGGGGGTGAGCAGTTCTTC,CASSALSQVGGEQFF
TRBJ1-5,NA,TRBV6-1,NA,TGTGCCAGCAGTGAAGGGCCTGTATCACCATCTCAGCCCCAGCATTTT,CASSEGPVSPSQPQHF
TRBJ2-7,NA,TRBV3-1/TRBV3-2,NA,TGTGCCAGCAGCCACCGGGACTCCGTGTACTTC,CASSHRDSVYF